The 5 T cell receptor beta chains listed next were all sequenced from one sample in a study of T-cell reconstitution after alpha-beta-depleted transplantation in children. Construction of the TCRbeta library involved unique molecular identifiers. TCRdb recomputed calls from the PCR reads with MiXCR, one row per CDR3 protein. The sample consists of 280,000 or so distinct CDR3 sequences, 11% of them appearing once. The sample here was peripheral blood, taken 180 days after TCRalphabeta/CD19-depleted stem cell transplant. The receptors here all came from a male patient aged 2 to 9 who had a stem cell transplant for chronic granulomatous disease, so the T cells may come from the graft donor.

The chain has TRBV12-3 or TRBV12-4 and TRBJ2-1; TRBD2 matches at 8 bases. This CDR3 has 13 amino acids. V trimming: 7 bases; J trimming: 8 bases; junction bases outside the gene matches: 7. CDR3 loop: CASTGLAVDEQFF. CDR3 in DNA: TGTGCCAGCACAGGACTAGCCGTGGATGAGCAGTTCTTC.

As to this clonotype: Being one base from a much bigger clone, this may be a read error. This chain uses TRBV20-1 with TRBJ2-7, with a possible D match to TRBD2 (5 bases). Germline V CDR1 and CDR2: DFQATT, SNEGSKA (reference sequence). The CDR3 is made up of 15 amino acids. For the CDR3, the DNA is TGCAGTGCTAGAACAACTAGTCCCACTTCCTACGGGCAGTACTTC. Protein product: CSARTTSPTSYGQYF.

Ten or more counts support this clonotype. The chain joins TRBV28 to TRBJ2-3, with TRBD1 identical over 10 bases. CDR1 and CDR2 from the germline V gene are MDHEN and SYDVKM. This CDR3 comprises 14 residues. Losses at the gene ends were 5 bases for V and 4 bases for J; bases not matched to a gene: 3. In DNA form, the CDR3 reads TGTGCCAGCAGTCCCGGGACAGGGGCAGATACGCAGTATTTT. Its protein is CASSPGTGADTQYF.

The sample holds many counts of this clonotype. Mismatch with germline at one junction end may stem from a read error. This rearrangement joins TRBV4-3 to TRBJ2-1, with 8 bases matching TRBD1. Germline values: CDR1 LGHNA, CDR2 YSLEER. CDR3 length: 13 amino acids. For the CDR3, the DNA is TGCGCCAGCAGCCCGGACAGGGATGCACCTCGAACCTTC. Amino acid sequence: CASSPDRDAPRTF.

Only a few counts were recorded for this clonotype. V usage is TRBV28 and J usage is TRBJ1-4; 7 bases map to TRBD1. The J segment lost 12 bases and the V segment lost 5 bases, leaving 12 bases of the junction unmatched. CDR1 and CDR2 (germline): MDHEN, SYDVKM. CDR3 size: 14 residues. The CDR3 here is CASSTARDREELFF. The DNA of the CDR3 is TGTGCCAGCAGTACGGCCCGAGACAGGGAGGAACTGTTTTTT.